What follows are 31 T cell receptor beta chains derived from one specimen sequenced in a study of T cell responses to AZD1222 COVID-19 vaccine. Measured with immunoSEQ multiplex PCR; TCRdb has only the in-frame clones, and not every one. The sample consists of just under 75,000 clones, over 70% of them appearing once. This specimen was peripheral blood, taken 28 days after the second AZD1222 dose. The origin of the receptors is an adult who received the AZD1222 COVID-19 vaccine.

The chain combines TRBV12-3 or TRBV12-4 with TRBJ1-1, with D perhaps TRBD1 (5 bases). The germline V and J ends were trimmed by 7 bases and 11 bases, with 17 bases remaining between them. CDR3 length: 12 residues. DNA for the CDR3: TGTGCCAGCACCTTAGGGAGGGGTCGGGCTTTCTTT. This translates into CASTLGRGRAFF.

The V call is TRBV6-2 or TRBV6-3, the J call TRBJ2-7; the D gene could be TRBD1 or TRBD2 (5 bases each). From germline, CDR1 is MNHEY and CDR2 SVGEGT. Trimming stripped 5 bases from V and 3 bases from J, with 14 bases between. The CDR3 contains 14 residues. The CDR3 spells CASSPRRGIYEQYF. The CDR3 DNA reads TGTGCCAGCAGTCCGAGACGGGGCATCTACGAGCAGTACTTC.

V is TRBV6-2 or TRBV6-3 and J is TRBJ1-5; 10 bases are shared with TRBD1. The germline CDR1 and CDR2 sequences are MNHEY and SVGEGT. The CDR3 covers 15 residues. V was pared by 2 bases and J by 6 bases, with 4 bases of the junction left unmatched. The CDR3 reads CASSYTDRGTQPQHF. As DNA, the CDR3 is TGTGCCAGCAGTTACACGGACAGGGGGACTCAGCCCCAGCATTTT.

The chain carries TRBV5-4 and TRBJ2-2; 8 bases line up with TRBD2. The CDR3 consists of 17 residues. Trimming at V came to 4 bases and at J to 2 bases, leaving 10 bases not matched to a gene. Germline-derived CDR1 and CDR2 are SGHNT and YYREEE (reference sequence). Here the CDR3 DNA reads TGTGCCAGCAGCCTGCCGGGAGCGGGGGATAACACCGGGGAGCTGTTTTTT. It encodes CASSLPGAGDNTGELFF.

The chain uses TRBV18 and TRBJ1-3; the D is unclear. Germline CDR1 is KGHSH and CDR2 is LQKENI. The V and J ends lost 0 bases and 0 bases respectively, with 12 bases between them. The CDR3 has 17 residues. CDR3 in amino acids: CASSPPTVTTSGNTIYF. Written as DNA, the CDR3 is TGTGCCAGCTCACCACCGACTGTCACGACCTCTGGAAACACCATATATTTT.

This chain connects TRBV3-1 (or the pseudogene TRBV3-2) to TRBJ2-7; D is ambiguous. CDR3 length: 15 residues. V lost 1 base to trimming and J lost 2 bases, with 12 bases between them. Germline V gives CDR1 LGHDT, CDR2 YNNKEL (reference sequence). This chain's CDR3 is CASSQGPTVTYEQYF. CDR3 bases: TGTGCCAGCAGCCAAGGGCCCACAGTAACCTACGAGCAGTACTTC.

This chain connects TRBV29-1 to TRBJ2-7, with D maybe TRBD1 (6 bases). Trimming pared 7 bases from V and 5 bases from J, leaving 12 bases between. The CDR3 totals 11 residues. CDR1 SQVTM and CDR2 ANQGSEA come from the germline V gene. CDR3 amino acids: CSARGGDEQYF. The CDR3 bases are TGCAGCGCCCGAGGGGGAGACGAGCAGTACTTC.

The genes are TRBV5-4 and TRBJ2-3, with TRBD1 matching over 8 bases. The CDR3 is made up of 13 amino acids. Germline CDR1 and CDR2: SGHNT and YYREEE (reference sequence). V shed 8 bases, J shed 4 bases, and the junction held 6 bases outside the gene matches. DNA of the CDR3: TGTGCCAGTCGGGACAGGATGGCAGATACGCAGTATTTT. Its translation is CASRDRMADTQYF.

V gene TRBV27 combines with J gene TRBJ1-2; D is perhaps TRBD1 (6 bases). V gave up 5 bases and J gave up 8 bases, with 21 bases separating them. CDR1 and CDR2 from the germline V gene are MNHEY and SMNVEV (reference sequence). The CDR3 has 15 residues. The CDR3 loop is CASSTVLGGKGGYTF. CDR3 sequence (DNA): TGTGCCAGCAGTACGGTCTTAGGGGGTAAGGGGGGCTACACCTTC.

CDR3 in DNA: TGTGCCAGCAGCTTAGGACAGCGGAACACTGAAGCTTTCTTT. Protein product: CASSLGQRNTEAFF. V gene TRBV7-9 combines with J gene TRBJ1-1, with D maybe TRBD1 (5 bases). Germline V CDR1 and CDR2: SEHNR, FQNEAQ (reference sequence). The V end was cut by 1 base, the J end by 1 base, with 7 bases between. The CDR3 has 14 residues.

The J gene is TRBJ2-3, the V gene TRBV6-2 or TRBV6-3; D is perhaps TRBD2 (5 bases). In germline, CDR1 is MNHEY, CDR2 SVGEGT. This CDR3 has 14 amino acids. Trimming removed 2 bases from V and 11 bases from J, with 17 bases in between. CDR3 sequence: CASSYLDLAREQYF. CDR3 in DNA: TGTGCCAGCAGTTACCTCGACCTCGCCCGGGAGCAGTATTTT.

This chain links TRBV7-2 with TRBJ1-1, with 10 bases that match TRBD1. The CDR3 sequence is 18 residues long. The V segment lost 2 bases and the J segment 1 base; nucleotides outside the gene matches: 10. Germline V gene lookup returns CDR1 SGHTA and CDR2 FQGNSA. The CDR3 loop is CASSLTPGTGAQNTEAFF. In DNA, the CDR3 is TGTGCCAGCAGCTTAACGCCCGGGACAGGGGCCCAGAACACTGAAGCTTTCTTT.

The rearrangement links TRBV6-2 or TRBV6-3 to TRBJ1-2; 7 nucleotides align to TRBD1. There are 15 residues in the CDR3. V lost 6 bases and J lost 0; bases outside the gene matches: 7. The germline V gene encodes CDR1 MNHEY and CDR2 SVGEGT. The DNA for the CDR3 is TGTGCCAGCAGCCCCGGGACAGCCACTAACTATGGCTACACCTTC. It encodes CASSPGTATNYGYTF.

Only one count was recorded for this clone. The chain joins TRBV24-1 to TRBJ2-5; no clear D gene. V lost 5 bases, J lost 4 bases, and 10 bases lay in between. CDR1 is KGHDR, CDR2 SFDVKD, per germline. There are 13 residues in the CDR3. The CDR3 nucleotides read TGTGCCACCAGTGTTGATGAGCGAGAGACCCAGTACTTC. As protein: CATSVDERETQYF.

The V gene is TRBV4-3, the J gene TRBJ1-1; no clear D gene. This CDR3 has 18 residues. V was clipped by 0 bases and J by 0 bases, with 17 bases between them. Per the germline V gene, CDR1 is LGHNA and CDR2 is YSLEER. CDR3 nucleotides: TGCGCCAGCAGCCAAGATCTGGGAGGGAATCTCATGAACACTGAAGCTTTCTTT. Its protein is CASSQDLGGNLMNTEAFF.

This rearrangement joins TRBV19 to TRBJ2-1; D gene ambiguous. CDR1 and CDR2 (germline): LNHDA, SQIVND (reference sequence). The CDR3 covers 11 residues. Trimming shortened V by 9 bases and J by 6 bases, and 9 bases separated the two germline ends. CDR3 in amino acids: CASSPGNEQFF. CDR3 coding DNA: TGTGCCAGCTCCCCAGGCAATGAGCAGTTCTTC.

This CDR3 is CASSSGGMYERGAFF. In DNA form, the CDR3 reads TGTGCCAGCAGTTCCGGAGGGATGTACGAACGGGGAGCTTTCTTT. The chain uses TRBV28 and TRBJ1-1; D is uncertain. The CDR3 has 15 amino acids. Deletions cut 4 bases from V and 10 bases from J, with 22 bases between. Germline V gene data show CDR1 as MDHEN and CDR2 as SYDVKM.

The CDR3: CASSLAAGTEAFF. The CDR3 DNA reads as TGTGCCAGCAGCTTAGCCGCGGGCACTGAAGCTTTCTTT. The rearrangement uses TRBV7-9 and TRBJ1-1; D gene uncertain. Per germline, CDR1 SEHNR and CDR2 FQNEAQ (reference sequence). This CDR3 contains 13 residues. The ends were cut back, 0 bases at V and 4 bases at J, with 6 bases in the middle.

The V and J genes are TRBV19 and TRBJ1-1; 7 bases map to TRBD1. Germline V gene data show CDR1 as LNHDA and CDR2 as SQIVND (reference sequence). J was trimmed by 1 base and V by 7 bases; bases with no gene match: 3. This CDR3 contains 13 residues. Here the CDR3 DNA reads TGTGCCAGTAAAGGGACAGCGAACACTGAAGCTTTCTTT. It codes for CASKGTANTEAFF.

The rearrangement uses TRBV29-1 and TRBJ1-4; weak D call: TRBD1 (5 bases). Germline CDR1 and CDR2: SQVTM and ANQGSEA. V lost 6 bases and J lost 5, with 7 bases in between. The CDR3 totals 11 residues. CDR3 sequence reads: CSVQGNEKLFF. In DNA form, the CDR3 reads TGCAGCGTGCAGGGAAATGAAAAACTGTTTTTT. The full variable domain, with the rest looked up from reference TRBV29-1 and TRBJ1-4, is SAVISQKPSRDICQRGTSLTIQCQVDSQVTMMFWYRQQPGQSLTLIATANQGSEATYESGFVIDKFPISRPNLTFSTLTVSNMSPEDSSIYLCSVQGNEKLFFGSGTQLSVL.

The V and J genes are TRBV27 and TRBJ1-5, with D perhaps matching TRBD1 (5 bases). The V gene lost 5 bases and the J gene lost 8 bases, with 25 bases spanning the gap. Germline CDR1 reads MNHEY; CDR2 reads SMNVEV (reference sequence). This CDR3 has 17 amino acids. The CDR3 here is CASSTKQVSLGAEPQHF. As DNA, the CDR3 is TGTGCCAGCAGTACCAAACAAGTTTCTCTTGGGGCCGAGCCCCAGCATTTT.

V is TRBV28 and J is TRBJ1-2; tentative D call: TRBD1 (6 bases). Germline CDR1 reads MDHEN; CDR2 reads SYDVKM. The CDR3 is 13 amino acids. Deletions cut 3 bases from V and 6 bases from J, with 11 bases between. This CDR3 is CASSFGQNDGYTF. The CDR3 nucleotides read TGTGCCAGCAGTTTCGGACAGAATGATGGCTACACCTTC.

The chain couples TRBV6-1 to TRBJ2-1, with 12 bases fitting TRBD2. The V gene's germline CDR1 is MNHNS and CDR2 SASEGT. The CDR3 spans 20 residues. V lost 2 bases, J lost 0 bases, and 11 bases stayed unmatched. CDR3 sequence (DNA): TGTGCCAGCAGTGAATTTGCTAGCGGGGGGGCGGTCGGCTCCTACAATGAGCAGTTCTTC. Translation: CASSEFASGGAVGSYNEQFF.

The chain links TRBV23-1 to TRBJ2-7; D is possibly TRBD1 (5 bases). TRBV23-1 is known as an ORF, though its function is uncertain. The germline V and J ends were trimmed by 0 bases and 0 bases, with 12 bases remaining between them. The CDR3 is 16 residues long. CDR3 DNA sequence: TGCGCCAGCAGTCAATCGGGGCGGATGAGCTCCTACGAGCAGTACTTC. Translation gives CASSQSGRMSSYEQYF.

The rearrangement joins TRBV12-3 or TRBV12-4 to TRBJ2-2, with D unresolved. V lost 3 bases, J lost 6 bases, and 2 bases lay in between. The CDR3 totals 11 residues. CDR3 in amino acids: CASSFAGELFF. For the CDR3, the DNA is TGTGCCAGCAGTTTTGCCGGGGAGCTGTTTTTT.

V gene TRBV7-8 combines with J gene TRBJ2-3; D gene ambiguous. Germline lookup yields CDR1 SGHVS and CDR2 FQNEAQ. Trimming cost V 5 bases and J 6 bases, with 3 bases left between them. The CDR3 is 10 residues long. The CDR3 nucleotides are TGTGCCAGCAGCAAGGATACGCAGTATTTT. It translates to CASSKDTQYF.

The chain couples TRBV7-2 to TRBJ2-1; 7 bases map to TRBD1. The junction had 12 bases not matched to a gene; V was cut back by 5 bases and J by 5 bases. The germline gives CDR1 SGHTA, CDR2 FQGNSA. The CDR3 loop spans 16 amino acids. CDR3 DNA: TGTGCCAGCAGCGTAAGAGTGGCAGGGGGTAACAATGAGCAGTTCTTC. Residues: CASSVRVAGGNNEQFF.

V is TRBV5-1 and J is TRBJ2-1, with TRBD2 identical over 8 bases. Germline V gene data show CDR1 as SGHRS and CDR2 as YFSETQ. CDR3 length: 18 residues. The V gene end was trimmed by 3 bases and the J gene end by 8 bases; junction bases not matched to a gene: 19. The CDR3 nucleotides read TGCGCCAGCAGCTGGAGGTTACTGTCAGCGGGAGCCGAAGATGAGCAGTTCTTC. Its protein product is CASSWRLLSAGAEDEQFF.

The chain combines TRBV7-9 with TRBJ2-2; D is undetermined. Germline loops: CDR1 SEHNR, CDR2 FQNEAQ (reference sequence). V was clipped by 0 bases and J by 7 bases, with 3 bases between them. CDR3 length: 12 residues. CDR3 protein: CASSLAIGELFF. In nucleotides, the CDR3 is TGTGCCAGCAGCTTAGCTATCGGGGAGCTGTTTTTT.

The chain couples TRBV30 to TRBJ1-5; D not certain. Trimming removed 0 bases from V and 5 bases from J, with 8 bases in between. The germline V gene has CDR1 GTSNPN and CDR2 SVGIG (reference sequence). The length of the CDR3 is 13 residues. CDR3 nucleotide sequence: TGTGCCTGGAGTGTCCGGGGTGATCAGCCCCAGCATTTT. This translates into CAWSVRGDQPQHF.

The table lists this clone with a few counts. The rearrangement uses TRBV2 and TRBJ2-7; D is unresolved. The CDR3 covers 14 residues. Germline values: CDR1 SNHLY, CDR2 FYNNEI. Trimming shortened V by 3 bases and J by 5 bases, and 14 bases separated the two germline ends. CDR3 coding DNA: TGTGCCAGCAGTGACAACCTACTGGACCACGAGCAGTACTTC. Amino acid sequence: CASSDNLLDHEQYF.